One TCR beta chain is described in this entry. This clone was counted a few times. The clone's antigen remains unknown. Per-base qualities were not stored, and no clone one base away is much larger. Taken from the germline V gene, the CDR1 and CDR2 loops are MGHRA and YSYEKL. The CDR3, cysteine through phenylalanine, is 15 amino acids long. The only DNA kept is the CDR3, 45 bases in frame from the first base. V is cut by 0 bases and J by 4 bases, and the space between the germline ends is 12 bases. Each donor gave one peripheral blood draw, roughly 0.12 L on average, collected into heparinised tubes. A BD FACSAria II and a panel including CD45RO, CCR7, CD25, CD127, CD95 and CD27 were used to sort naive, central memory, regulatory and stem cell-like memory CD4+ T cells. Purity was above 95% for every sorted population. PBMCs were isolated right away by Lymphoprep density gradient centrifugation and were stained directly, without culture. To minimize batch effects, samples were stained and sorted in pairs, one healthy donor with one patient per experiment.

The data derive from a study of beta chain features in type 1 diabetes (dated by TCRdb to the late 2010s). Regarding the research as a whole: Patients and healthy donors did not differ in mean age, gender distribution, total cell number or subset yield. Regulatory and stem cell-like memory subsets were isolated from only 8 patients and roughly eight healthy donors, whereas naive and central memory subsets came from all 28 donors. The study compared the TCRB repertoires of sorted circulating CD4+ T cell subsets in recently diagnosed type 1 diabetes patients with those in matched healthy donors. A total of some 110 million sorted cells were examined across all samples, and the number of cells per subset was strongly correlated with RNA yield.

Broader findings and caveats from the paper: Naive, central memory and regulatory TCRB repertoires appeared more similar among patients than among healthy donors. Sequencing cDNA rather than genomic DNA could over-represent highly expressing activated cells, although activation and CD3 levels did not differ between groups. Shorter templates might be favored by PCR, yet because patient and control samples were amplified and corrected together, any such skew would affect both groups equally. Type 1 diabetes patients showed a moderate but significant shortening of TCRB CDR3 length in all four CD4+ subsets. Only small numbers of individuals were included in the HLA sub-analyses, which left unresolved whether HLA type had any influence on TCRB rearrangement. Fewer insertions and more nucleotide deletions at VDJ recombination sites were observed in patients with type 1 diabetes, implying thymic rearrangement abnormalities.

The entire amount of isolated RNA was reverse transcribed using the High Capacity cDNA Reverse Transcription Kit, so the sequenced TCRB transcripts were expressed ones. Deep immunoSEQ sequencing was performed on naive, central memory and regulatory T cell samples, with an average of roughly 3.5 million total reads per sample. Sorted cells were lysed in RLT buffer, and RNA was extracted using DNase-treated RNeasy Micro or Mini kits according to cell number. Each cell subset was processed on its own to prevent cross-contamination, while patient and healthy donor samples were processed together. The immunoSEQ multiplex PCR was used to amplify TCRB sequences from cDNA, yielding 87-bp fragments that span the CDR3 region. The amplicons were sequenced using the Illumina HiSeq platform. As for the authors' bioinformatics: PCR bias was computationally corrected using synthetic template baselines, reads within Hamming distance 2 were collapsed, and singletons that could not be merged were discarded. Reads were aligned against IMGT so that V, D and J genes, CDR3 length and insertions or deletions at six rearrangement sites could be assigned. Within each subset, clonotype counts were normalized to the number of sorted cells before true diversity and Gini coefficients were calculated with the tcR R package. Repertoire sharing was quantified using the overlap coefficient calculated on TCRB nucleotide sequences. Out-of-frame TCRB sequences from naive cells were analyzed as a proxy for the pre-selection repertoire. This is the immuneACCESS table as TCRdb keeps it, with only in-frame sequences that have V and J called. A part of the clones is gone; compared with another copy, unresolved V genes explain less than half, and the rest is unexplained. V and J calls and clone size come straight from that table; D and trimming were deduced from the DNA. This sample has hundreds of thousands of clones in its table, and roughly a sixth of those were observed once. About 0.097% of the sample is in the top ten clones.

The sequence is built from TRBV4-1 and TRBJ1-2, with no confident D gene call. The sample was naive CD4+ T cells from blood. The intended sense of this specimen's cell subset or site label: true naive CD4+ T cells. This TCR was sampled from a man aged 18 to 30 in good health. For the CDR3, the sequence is CASSQEVISAYGYTF. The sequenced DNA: TGCGCCAGCAGCCAAGAAGTCATCTCGGCCTATGGCTACACCTTC.